Listed below are T cell receptor beta chains from one sample, sequenced in a study of cytotoxic CD8 clonotypes in ibrutinib-treated CLL. Assay: immunoSEQ multiplex PCR; the TCRdb copy retains only in-frame clones and omits some. The sample holds around 60,000 clones; about 65% are singletons and the top ten take around two fifths. This material consisted of PBMCs, taken after 12 months of ibrutinib treatment. These receptors all stem from a human donor with chronic lymphocytic leukemia. Both conserved end residues are part of each CDR3. The order of the fields is D gene, J gene, clone size, V gene, CDR3 DNA, CDR3 protein. D genes are given only for firm matches. Clone size appears in some rows only: once, few, many, or a class for an expanded clone.

- | TRBJ1-2 | - | TRBV18 | - | CASSPSGQGNYGYTF
- | TRBJ2-1 | - | TRBV7-3 | TGTGCCAGCAGCTTATTCCTCGGGAGCTCCTACAATGAGCAGTTCTTC | CASSLFLGSSYNEQFF
- | TRBJ1-1 | - | TRBV6-1 | TGTGCCAGCACCAAAGGGGACACGAACACTGAAGCTTTCTTT | CASTKGDTNTEAFF
TRBD2 | TRBJ2-7 | few | TRBV5-1 | TGCGCCAGCAGCTTGAGTCGTGGGACTAGCGGGAGTTCACTCGAGCAGTACTTC | CASSLSRGTSGSSLEQYF
TRBD1 | TRBJ1-1 | - | TRBV19 | TGTGCCAGTAGTCCGGACAGGTCTGGGACCACTGAAGCTTTCTTT | CASSPDRSGTTEAFF
TRBD1 | TRBJ1-4 | few | TRBV6-1 | TGTGCCAGCATTCCAGGGGGGCCCGGCGAAAAACTGTTTTTT | CASIPGGPGEKLFF
- | TRBJ1-5 | - | TRBV19 | TGTGCCAGCGCCCGTGAGGGCAGGCCCCAGCATTTT | CASAREGRPQHF
- | TRBJ2-1 | - | TRBV7-7 | TGTGCTAGCAGCCTAGCCGGGAGCTACAATGAGCAGTTCTTC | CASSLAGSYNEQFF
- | TRBJ2-5 | - | TRBV6-5 | TGTGCCAGCAGTTACCGGGCTGGAGAGACCCAGTACTTC | CASSYRAGETQYF
- | TRBJ2-7 | few | TRBV2 | TGTGCCAGCAGCGCCGGAACTTTCGAGCAGTACTTC | CASSAGTFEQYF
- | TRBJ2-3 | - | TRBV7-6 | TGTGCCAGCAGCTTAGGGGCCTTTTTTTGGGATACGCAGTATTTT | CASSLGAFFWDTQYF
- | TRBJ2-7 | - | TRBV4-2 | TGTGCCAGCAGACCTCAAATAGAGATTAGCGAGCAGTACTTC | CASRPQIEISEQYF
TRBD1 | TRBJ2-7 | - | TRBV7-9 | TGTGCCAGCAGCATGGGACAGGGACGTACCTACGAGCAGTACTTC | CASSMGQGRTYEQYF
- | TRBJ2-1 | - | TRBV7-3 | TGTGCCAGCAGCTTAGAAGGGGCCACGAACGATGAGCAGTTCTTC | CASSLEGATNDEQFF
- | TRBJ2-7 | - | TRBV11-1 | TGTGCCAGCAGCAGAGCCGGACAGTATTCCTACGAGCAGTACTTC | CASSRAGQYSYEQYF
- | TRBJ1-2 | - | TRBV28 | TGTGCCAGCAGTCCCAACTATGGCTACACCTTC | CASSPNYGYTF
TRBD2 | TRBJ2-3 | once | TRBV11-2 | TGTGCCAGCAGCCCCCGACTAGCGGGGAGCACAGATACGCAGTATTTT | CASSPRLAGSTDTQYF
- | TRBJ2-3 | - | TRBV14 | TGTGCCAGCAGCCGACTACTCGACACAGATACGCAGTATTTT | CASSRLLDTDTQYF
- | TRBJ2-2 | - | TRBV21-1 | TGTGCCAGCAGCATCGACTCGGGCACCGGGGAGCTGTTTTTT | CASSIDSGTGELFF
TRBD2 | TRBJ2-7 | - | TRBV15 | TGTGCCACCGGGACTAGTTACTACGAGCAGTACTTC | CATGTSYYEQYF
- | TRBJ1-1 | once | TRBV7-9 | TGTGCCAGCAGCTTAGCGAACAAGAACACTGAAGCTTTCTTT | CASSLANKNTEAFF
TRBD2 | TRBJ2-3 | - | TRBV28 | TGTGCCAGCAGTTTATACCCCGGGAGGCAACACACAGATACGCAGTATTTT | CASSLYPGRQHTDTQYF
TRBD2 | TRBJ2-1 | - | TRBV9 | TGTGCCAGCAGCACCCGGACTAGCGGGGACAATGAGCAGTTCTTC | CASSTRTSGDNEQFF
- | TRBJ1-5 | - | TRBV19 | TGTGCCAGTAGTATAGATCTAGGGAGGGATCAGCCCCAGCATTTT | CASSIDLGRDQPQHF
TRBD1 | TRBJ2-7 | few | TRBV4-1 | TGCGCCAGCAGCCACCGGACAGGGGACTACGAGCAGTACTTC | CASSHRTGDYEQYF
- | TRBJ2-3 | - | TRBV4-2 | TGTGCCAGCAGCCAAGATTTGCGACAGCTACGTGGGACAGATACGCAGTATTTT | CASSQDLRQLRGTDTQYF
TRBD2 | TRBJ2-1 | once | TRBV5-1 | TGCGCCAGCAGCTTGGTTAGCGGGAGGGCCGGGGATGAGCAGTTCTTC | CASSLVSGRAGDEQFF
- | TRBJ1-2 | - | TRBV5-1 | TGCGCCAGCAGCTTAAATCGACCGTCCGGTGACTATGGCTACACCTTC | CASSLNRPSGDYGYTF
TRBD1 | TRBJ2-7 | - | TRBV6-5 | TGTGCCAGCACCGCATCCGGGACAGCATACGAGCAGTACTTC | CASTASGTAYEQYF
TRBD1 | TRBJ1-2 | - | TRBV19 | TGTGCCAGTAGTACGACAGGGGGGAACTATGGCTACACCTTC | CASSTTGGNYGYTF
TRBD1 | TRBJ1-1 | - | TRBV6-5 | TGTGCCAGCAGTTACGATGGGACAGGGCTTGGAGCTTTCTTT | CASSYDGTGLGAFF
TRBD1 | TRBJ2-4 | - | TRBV5-1 | TGCGCCAGCAGCTCTCGGACAGGGGATAAAAACATTCAGTACTTC | CASSSRTGDKNIQYF
- | TRBJ1-1 | - | TRBV9 | TGTGCCAGCAGCGTAGACTATGGTAGGAACACTGAAGCTTTCTTT | CASSVDYGRNTEAFF
TRBD1 | TRBJ2-5 | once | TRBV7-3 | TGTGCCAGCAGCTTATTGACAGGGAAATGCCAAGAGACCCAGTACTTC | CASSLLTGKCQETQYF
- | TRBJ1-3 | few | TRBV19 | TGTGCCAGCACCGATTACACAGCTGGAAACACCATATATTTT | CASTDYTAGNTIYF
TRBD1 | TRBJ2-1 | few | TRBV27 | TGTGCCAGCAGTCCCATCAAGCCCGGACAGGGTCAATTCGATGAGCAGTTCTTC | CASSPIKPGQGQFDEQFF
TRBD1 | TRBJ1-1 | - | TRBV11-2 | TGTGCCAGCACTCGACGACAGGGGGCAACTGAAGCTTTCTTT | CASTRRQGATEAFF
TRBD2 | TRBJ2-3 | - | TRBV10-3 | TGTGCCATTAAACCTAGCGGGAGTAGCACAGATACGCAGTATTTT | CAIKPSGSSTDTQYF
TRBD2 | TRBJ2-3 | - | TRBV5-1 | TGCGCCAGCAGCGCGAACGCGGGGACTAGCGGGAGCCAGAACACAGATACGCAGTATTTT | CASSANAGTSGSQNTDTQYF
TRBD2 | TRBJ2-1 | - | TRBV30 | TGTGCCTGGGATAGACTAGCGGGAGAGGGTGAGCAGTTCTTC | CAWDRLAGEGEQFF
- | TRBJ2-5 | - | TRBV11-2 | TGTGCCAGCAGTCCATATCGACATCCCCAAGAGACCCAGTACTTC | CASSPYRHPQETQYF
- | TRBJ2-3 | - | TRBV29-1 | TGCAGCGTAAGGGCGGGTTTCACAGATACGCAGTATTTT | CSVRAGFTDTQYF
TRBD1 | TRBJ2-3 | - | TRBV19 | TGTGCCAGTGCGACAGGGGGCGTGAACACAGATACGCAGTATTTT | CASATGGVNTDTQYF
TRBD2 | TRBJ2-7 | once | TRBV7-6 | TGTGCCAGCAGCTTAGCCATAAGCGGGAGTTCCTACGAGCAGTACTTC | CASSLAISGSSYEQYF
TRBD1 | TRBJ2-7 | - | TRBV11-2 | TGTGCCAGCAGCTTTAACAGGGGGGCCTACGAGCAGTACTTC | CASSFNRGAYEQYF
- | TRBJ2-7 | - | TRBV4-1 | TGCGCCAGCAGCCAAGATCAAGCGAGACAGTGGGGATACGAGCAGTACTTC | CASSQDQARQWGYEQYF
TRBD2 | TRBJ2-3 | - | TRBV19 | TGTGCCAGTAAGGTAGGGGCTAGCGGGGATACGCAGTATTTT | CASKVGASGDTQYF